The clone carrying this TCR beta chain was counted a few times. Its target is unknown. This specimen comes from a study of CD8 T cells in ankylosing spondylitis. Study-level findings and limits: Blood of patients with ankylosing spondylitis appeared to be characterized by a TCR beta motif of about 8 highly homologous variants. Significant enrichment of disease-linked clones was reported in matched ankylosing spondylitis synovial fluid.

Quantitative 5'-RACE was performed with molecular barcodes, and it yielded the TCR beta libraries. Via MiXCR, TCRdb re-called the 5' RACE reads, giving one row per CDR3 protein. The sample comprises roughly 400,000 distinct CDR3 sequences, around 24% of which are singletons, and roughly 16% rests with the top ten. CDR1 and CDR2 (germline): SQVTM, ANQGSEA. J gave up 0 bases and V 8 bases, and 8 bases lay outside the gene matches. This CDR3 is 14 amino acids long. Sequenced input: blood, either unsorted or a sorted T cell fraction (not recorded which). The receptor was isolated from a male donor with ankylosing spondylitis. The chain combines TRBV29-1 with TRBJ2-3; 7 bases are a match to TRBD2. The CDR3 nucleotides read TGCAGCATCCGGGACTACTCAAGCACAGATACGCAGTATTTT. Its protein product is CSIRDYSSTDTQYF.